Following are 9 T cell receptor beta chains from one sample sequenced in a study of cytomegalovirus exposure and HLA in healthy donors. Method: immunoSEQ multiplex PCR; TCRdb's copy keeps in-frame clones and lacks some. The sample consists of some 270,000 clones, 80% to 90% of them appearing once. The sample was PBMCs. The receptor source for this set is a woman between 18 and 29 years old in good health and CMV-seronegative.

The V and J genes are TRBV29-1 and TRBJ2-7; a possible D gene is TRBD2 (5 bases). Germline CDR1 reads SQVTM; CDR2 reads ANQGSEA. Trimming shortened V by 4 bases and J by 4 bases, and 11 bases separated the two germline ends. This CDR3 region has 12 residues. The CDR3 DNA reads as TGCAGCGTTGTTTGGGGAGAATACGAGCAGTACTTC. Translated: CSVVWGEYEQYF.

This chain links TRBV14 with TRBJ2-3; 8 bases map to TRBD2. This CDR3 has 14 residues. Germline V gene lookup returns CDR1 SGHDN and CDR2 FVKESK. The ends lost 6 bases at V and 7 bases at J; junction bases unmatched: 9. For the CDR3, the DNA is TGTGCCAGCAGTCGCGGGGGGACCCTTAATACGCAGTATTTT. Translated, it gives CASSRGGTLNTQYF.

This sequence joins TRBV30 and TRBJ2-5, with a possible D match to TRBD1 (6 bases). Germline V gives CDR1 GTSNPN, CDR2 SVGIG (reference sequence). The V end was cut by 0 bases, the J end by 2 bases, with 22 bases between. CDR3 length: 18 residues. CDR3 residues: CAWSVPLPGTLNQETQYF. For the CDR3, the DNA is TGTGCCTGGAGTGTACCGCTTCCCGGGACACTGAATCAAGAGACCCAGTACTTC.

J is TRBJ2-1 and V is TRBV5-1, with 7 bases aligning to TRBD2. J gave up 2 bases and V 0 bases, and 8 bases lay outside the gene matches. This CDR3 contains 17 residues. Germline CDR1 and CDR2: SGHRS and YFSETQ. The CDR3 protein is CASSLAWEGTAYNEQFF. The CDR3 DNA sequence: TGCGCCAGCAGCTTGGCGTGGGAGGGGACTGCCTACAATGAGCAGTTCTTC. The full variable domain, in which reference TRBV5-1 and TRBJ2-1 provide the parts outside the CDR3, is KAGVTQTPRYLIKTRGQQVTLSCSPISGHRSVSWYQQTPGQGLQFLFEYFSETQRNKGNFPGRFSGRQFSNSRSEMNVSTLELGDSALYLCASSLAWEGTAYNEQFFGPGTRLTVL.

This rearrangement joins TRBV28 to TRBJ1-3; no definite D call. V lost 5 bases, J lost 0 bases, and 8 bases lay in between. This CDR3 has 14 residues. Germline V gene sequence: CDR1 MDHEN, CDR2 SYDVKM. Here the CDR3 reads CASSLLASGNTIYF. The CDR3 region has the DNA TGTGCCAGCAGTCTATTGGCCTCTGGAAACACCATATATTTT.

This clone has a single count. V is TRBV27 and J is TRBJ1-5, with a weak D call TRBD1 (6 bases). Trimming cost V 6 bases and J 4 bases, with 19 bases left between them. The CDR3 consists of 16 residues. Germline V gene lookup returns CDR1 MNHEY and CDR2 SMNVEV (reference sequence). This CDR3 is CASSSLDRLANQPQHF. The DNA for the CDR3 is TGTGCCAGCAGCTCGTTGGACAGACTAGCAAATCAGCCCCAGCATTTT.

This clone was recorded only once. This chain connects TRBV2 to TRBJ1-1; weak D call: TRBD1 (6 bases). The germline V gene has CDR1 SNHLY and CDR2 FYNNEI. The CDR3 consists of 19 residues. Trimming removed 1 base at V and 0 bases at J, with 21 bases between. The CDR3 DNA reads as TGTGCCAGCAGTGAAGGGGGACAAGGTCAGAGGCAAATGAACACTGAAGCTTTCTTT. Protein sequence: CASSEGGQGQRQMNTEAFF. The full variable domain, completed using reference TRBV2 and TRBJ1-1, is EPEVTQTPSHQVTQMGQEVILRCVPISNHLYFYWYRQILGQKVEFLVSFYNNEISEKSEIFDDQFSVERPDGSNFTLKIRSTKLEDSAMYFCASSEGGQGQRQMNTEAFFGQGTRLTVV.

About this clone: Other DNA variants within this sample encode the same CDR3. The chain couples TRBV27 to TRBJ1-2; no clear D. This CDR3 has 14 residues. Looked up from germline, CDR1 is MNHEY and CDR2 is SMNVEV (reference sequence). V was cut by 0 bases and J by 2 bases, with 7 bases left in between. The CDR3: CASSLSAGNYGYTF. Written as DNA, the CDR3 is TGTGCCAGCAGTTTATCTGCGGGAAACTATGGCTACACCTTC.

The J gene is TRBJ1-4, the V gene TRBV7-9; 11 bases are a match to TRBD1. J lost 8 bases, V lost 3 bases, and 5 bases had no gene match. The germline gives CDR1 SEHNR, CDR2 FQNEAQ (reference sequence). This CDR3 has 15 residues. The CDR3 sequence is CASSLDRGRVEKLFF. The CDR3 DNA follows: TGTGCCAGCAGCTTGGACAGGGGGCGAGTAGAAAAACTGTTTTTT. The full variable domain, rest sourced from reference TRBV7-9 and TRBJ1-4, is DTGVSQNPRHKITKRGQNVTFRCDPISEHNRLYWYRQTLGQGPEFLTYFQNEAQLEKSRLLSDRFSAERPKGSFSTLEIQRTEQGDSAMYLCASSLDRGRVEKLFFGSGTQLSVL.